One sample yielded the 14 T cell receptor beta chains listed below, sequenced in a study of T cell responses to AZD1222 COVID-19 vaccine. Some clones are missing from TCRdb's copy, which holds only in-frame ones; the method was immunoSEQ multiplex PCR. The sample has 95,000 to 150,000 clones; 85% to 90% are singletons. Sequencing was performed on peripheral blood, taken on day 0 of AZD1222 vaccination. These receptors all stem from an adult in good health.

The chain recombines TRBV12-5 with TRBJ2-2; D remains unclear. Trimming removed 1 base from V and 6 bases from J, with 6 bases in between. Per the germline V gene, CDR1 is LGHNT and CDR2 is FRNRAP. The CDR3 runs to 13 residues. The CDR3 loop is CASGLALPGELFF. The CDR3 DNA reads TGTGCTAGTGGTTTGGCCCTGCCCGGGGAGCTGTTTTTT.

This sequence joins TRBV7-2 and TRBJ1-6, with 7 positions matching TRBD1. Trimming cost V 5 bases and J 9 bases; bases outside gene matches: 10. This CDR3 contains 15 residues. In germline, CDR1 is SGHTA, CDR2 FQGNSA. The CDR3 DNA reads TGTGCCAGCAGCCTCAGACAGGGCGAGAGTTCACCCCTCCACTTT. Residues: CASSLRQGESSPLHF.

This rearrangement joins TRBV6-5 to TRBJ1-2; a weak D match, TRBD1 (5 bases). Germline loops: CDR1 MNHEY, CDR2 SVGAGI. Trimming removed 7 bases at V and 7 bases at J, with 22 bases between. The CDR3 runs 15 residues. CDR3 amino acids: CASTPAQAGSTGYTF. The CDR3 coding sequence is TGTGCCAGCACCCCGGCGCAGGCAGGGTCTACTGGCTACACCTTC.

The CDR3 coding sequence is TGTGCCAGCTCATCGGGACAGGACACTGAAGCTTTCTTT. Protein product: CASSSGQDTEAFF. This chain joins TRBV18 and TRBJ1-1; 8 nucleotides agree with TRBD1. This CDR3 comprises 13 residues. The germline V gene encodes CDR1 KGHSH and CDR2 LQKENI. V lost 5 bases to trimming and J lost 3 bases; unmatched junction nucleotides: 2. Full variable domain (rest looked up from reference TRBV18 and TRBJ1-1): NAGVMQNPRHLVRRRGQEARLRCSPMKGHSHVYWYRQLPEEGLKFMVYLQKENIIDESGMPKERFSAEFPKEGPSILRIQQVVRGDSAAYFCASSSGQDTEAFFGQGTRLTVV.

The chain is built from TRBV5-1 and TRBJ1-1, with 11 bases that match TRBD1. The trim removed 3 bases at V and 10 bases at J, leaving 2 bases unmatched. CDR1 is SGHRS, CDR2 YFSETQ, per germline. CDR3 size: 12 residues. The CDR3 protein is CASSYGQGAAFF. As DNA, the CDR3 is TGCGCCAGCAGCTACGGACAGGGGGCAGCTTTCTTT.

The chain joins TRBV6-4 to TRBJ1-4; TRBD1 is a possible D gene (5 bases). Trimming shortened V by 7 bases and J by 6 bases, and 12 bases separated the two germline ends. Germline V CDR1 and CDR2: MRHNA, SNTAGT. The CDR3 has 13 residues. DNA of the CDR3: TGTGCCAGCACGGGGGAGAAATATGAAAAACTGTTTTTT. Encoded protein: CASTGEKYEKLFF.

The rearrangement uses TRBV29-1 and TRBJ2-5, with 12 bases identical to TRBD1. CDR1 and CDR2 from the germline V gene are SQVTM and ANQGSEA. V trimming: 7 bases; J trimming: 5 bases; junction bases outside the gene matches: 5. This CDR3 spans 13 amino acids. The CDR3 DNA follows: TGCAGCGAGGGACAGGGGGCAGGGGAGACCCAGTACTTC. Translated, it gives CSEGQGAGETQYF.

The rearrangement joins TRBV7-2 to TRBJ2-2; D remains unclear. The CDR3 is 14 residues long. Germline V gene data show CDR1 as SGHTA and CDR2 as FQGNSA. V was trimmed by 1 base and J by 5 bases, leaving 8 bases between them. CDR3 protein: CASSLGAGTGELFF. CDR3 nucleotide sequence: TGTGCCAGCAGCTTAGGGGCTGGGACCGGGGAGCTGTTTTTT.

This clone has just one count. The V call is TRBV7-3, the J call TRBJ2-2; D is uncertain. Trimming removed 7 bases at V and 0 bases at J, with 9 bases between. Germline V lookup: CDR1 SGHTA, CDR2 FQGTGA. The CDR3 has 14 amino acids. In nucleotides, the CDR3 is TGTGCCAGCAAAGAACACCCGAACACCGGGGAGCTGTTTTTT. Amino acid sequence: CASKEHPNTGELFF. Full variable domain (outside the CDR3, taken from reference TRBV7-3 and TRBJ2-2): GAGVSQTPSNKVTEKGKYVELRCDPISGHTALYWYRQSLGQGPEFLIYFQGTGAADDSGLPNDRFFAVRPEGSVSTLKIQRTERGDSAVYLCASKEHPNTGELFFGEGSRLTVL.

V is TRBV2 and J is TRBJ2-2; D remains ambiguous. The CDR3 totals 12 residues. Trimming removed 6 bases from V and 5 bases from J, with 7 bases in between. Germline V gene data show CDR1 as SNHLY and CDR2 as FYNNEI. Written as DNA, the CDR3 is TGTGCCAGCAGGATCGGGACCGGGGAGCTGTTTTTT. This sequence encodes CASRIGTGELFF.

The genes are TRBV19 and TRBJ1-5, with a weak D call TRBD1 (6 bases). Germline-derived CDR1 and CDR2 are LNHDA and SQIVND (reference sequence). The CDR3 has 13 amino acids. V gave up 9 bases and J gave up 2 bases, with 11 bases separating them. CDR3 coding DNA: TGTGCCAGCGAGGGGGGTGGCAATCAGCCCCAGCATTTT. It encodes CASEGGGNQPQHF.

V is TRBV5-6 and J is TRBJ2-1, with 8 bases that match TRBD1. The trim removed 4 bases at V and 6 bases at J, leaving 9 bases unmatched. CDR1 is SGHDT and CDR2 is YYEEEE in the germline V gene. The CDR3 covers 15 residues. CDR3 DNA: TGTGCCAGCAGCGCCGACAGGGGTCCTGGCAATGAGCAGTTCTTC. It encodes CASSADRGPGNEQFF.

The chain joins TRBV27 to TRBJ2-2, with 10 bases aligning to TRBD2. This CDR3 comprises 15 residues. V was clipped by 5 bases and J by 6 bases; unmatched bases: 6. The germline gives CDR1 MNHEY, CDR2 SMNVEV (reference sequence). The CDR3 is CASSPLAGAAGELFF. Written as DNA, the CDR3 is TGTGCCAGCAGTCCCCTAGCGGGAGCGGCCGGGGAGCTGTTTTTT.

This clone was detected only a few times. V is TRBV7-2 and J is TRBJ1-2; D not resolved. The CDR3 spans 12 residues. With 5 bases removed from V and 4 bases from J, the gap between germline ends came to 8 bases. The germline gives CDR1 SGHTA, CDR2 FQGNSA. The CDR3 DNA is TGTGCCAGCAGCCTGGAGGCCTATGGCTACACCTTC. This translates into CASSLEAYGYTF.